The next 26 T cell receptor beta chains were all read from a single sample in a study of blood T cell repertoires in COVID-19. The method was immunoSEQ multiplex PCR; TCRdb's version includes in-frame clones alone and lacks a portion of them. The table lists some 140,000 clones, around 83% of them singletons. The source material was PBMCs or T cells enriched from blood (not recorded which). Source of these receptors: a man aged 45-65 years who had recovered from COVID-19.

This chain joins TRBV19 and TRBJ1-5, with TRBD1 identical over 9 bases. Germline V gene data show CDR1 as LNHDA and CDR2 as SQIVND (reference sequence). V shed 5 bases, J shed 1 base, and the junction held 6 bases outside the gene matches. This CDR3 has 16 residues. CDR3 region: CASSPADRGSNQPQHF. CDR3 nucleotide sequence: TGTGCCAGTAGTCCGGCGGACAGGGGAAGCAATCAGCCCCAGCATTTT.

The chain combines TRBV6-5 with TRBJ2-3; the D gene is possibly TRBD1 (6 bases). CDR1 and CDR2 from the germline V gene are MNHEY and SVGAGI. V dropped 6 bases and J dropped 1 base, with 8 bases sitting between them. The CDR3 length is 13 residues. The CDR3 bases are TGTGCCAGCAGACGACAGGGCACAGATACGCAGTATTTT. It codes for CASRRQGTDTQYF.

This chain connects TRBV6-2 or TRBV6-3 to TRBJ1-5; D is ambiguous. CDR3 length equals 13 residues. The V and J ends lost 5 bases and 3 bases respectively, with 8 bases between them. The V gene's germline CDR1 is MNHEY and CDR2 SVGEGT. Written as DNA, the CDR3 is TGTGCCAGCAGTAACACCGTCAATCAGCCCCAGCATTTT. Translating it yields CASSNTVNQPQHF.

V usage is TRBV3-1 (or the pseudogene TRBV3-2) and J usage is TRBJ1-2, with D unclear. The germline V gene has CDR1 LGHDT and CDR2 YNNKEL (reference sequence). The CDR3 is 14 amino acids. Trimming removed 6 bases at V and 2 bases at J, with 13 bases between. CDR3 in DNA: TGTGCCAGCAGACTCCTCTCGAGGAACTATGGCTACACCTTC. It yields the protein CASRLLSRNYGYTF.

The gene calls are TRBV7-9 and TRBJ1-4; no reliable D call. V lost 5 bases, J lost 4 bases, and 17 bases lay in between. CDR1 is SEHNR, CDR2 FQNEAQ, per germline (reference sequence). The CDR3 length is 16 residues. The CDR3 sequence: CASSHRRGGGNEKLFF. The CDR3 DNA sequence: TGTGCCAGCAGCCACCGCCGGGGAGGCGGTAATGAAAAACTGTTTTTT.

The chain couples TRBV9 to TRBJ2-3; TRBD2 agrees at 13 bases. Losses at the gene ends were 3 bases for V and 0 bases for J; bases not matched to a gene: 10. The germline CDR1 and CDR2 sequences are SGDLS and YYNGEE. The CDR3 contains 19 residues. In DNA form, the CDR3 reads TGTGCCAGCAGCGCGCGACTAGCGGGGGGCGGTACTAGCACAGATACGCAGTATTTT. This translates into CASSARLAGGGTSTDTQYF.

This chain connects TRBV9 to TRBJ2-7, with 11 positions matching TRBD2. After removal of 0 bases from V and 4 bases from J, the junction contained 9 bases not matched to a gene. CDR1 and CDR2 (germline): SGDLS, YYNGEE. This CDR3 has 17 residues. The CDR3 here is CASSVDPRLAGSYEQYF. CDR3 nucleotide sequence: TGTGCCAGCAGCGTAGACCCTCGACTAGCGGGGAGTTACGAGCAGTACTTC.

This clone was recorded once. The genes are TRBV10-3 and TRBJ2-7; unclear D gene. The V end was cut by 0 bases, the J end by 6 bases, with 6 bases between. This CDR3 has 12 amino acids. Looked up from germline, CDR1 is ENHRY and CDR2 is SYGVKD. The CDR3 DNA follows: TGTGCCATCAGTGAGTCCCGGTCCGAGCAGTACTTC. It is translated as CAISESRSEQYF.

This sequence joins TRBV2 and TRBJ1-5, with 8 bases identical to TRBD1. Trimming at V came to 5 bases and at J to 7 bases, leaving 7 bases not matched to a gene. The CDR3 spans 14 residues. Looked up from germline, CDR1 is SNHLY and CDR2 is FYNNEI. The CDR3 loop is CASSYTGGWQPQHF. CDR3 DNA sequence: TGTGCCAGCAGTTACACAGGGGGTTGGCAGCCCCAGCATTTT.

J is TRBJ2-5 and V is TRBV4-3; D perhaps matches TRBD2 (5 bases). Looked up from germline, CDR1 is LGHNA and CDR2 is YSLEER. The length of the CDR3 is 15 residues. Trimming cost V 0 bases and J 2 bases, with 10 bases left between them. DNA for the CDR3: TGCGCCAGCAGCCAAGACCTCCGGGATCAAGAGACCCAGTACTTC. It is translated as CASSQDLRDQETQYF.

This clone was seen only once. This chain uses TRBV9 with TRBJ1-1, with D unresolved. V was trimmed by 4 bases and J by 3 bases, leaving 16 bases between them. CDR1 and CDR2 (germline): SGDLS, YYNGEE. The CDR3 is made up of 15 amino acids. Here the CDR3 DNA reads TGTGCCAGCAGCCCCTCAGGTGCCGGGGACACTGAAGCTTTCTTT. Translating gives CASSPSGAGDTEAFF.

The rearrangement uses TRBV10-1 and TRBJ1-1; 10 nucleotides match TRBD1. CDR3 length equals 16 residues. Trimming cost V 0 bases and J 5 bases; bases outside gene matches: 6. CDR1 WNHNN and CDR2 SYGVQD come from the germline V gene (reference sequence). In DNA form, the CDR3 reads TGCGCCAGCAGTGAGTCAAGGGGGACAGGGGAGACTGAAGCTTTCTTT. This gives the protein CASSESRGTGETEAFF.

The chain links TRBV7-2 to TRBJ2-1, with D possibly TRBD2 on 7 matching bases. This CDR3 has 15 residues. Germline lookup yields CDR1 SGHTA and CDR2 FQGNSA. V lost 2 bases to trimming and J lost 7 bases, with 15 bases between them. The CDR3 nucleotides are TGTGCCAGCAGCTTATGGGGGGGGCCTGAGAATGAGCAGTTCTTC. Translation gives CASSLWGGPENEQFF. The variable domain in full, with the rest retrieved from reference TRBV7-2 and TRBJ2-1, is GAGVSQSPSNKVTEKGKDVELRCDPISGHTALYWYRQSLGQGLEFLIYFQGNSAPDKSGLPSDRFSAERTGGSVSTLTIQRTQQEDSAVYLCASSLWGGPENEQFFGPGTRLTVL.

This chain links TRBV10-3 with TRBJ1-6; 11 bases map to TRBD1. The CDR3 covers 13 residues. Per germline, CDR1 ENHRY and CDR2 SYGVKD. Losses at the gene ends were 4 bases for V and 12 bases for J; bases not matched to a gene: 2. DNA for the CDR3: TGTGCCATCAGTGCGGGACAGGGGGTACCCCTCCACTTT. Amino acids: CAISAGQGVPLHF.

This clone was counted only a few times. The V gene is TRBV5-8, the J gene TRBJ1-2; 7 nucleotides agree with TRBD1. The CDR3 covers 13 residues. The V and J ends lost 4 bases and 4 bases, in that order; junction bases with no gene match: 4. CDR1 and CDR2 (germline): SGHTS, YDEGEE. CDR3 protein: CASSGRDSYGYTF. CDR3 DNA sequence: TGTGCCAGCAGCGGAAGGGACAGCTATGGCTACACCTTC.

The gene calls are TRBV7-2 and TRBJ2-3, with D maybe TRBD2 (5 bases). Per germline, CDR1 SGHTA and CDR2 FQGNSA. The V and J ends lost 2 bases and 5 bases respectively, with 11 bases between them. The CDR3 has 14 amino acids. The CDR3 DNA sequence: TGTGCCAGCAGCTTATGGGGTGAGGGAGATACGCAGTATTTT. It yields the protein CASSLWGEGDTQYF. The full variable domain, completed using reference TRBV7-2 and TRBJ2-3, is GAGVSQSPSNKVTEKGKDVELRCDPISGHTALYWYRQSLGQGLEFLIYFQGNSAPDKSGLPSDRFSAERTGGSVSTLTIQRTQQEDSAVYLCASSLWGEGDTQYFGPGTRLTVL.

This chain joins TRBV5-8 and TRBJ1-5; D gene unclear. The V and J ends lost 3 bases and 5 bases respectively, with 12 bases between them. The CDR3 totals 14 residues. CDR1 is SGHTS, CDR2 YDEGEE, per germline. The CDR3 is CASSSRGRDQPQHF. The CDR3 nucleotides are TGTGCCAGCAGCTCCCGGGGAAGAGATCAGCCCCAGCATTTT.

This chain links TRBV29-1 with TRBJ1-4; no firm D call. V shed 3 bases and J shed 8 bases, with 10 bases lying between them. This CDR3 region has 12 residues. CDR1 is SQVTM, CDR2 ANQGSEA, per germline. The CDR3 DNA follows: TGCAGCGTTGACTTGGGGAGCGAAAAACTGTTTTTT. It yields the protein CSVDLGSEKLFF.

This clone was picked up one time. As DNA, the CDR3 is TGTGCCAGCAGGGCCCGGACAAGCACAGATACGCAGTATTTT. Translated, it gives CASRARTSTDTQYF. This chain joins TRBV2 and TRBJ2-3, with D maybe TRBD1 (5 bases). CDR3 length equals 14 residues. CDR1 SNHLY and CDR2 FYNNEI come from the germline V gene. Trimming cost V 6 bases and J 0 bases, with 10 bases left between them.

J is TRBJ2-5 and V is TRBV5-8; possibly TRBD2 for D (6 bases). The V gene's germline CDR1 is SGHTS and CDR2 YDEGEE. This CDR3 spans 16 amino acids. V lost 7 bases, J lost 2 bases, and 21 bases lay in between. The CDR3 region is CASGPGGSWGQETQYF. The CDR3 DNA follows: TGTGCCAGCGGTCCTGGGGGGAGCTGGGGGCAAGAGACCCAGTACTTC. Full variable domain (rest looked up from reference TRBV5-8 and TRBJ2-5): EAGVTQSPTHLIKTRGQQATLRCSPISGHTSVYWYQQALGLGLQFLLWYDEGEERNRGNFPPRFSGRQFPNYSSELNVNALELEDSALYLCASGPGGSWGQETQYFGPGTRLLVL.

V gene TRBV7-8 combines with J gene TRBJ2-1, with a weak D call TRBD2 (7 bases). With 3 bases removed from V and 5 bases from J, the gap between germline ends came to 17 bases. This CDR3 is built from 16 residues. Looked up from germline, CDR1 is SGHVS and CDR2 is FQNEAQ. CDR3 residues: CASSFASGGGHNEQFF. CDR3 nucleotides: TGTGCCAGCAGCTTTGCTTCGGGCGGGGGCCACAATGAGCAGTTCTTC.

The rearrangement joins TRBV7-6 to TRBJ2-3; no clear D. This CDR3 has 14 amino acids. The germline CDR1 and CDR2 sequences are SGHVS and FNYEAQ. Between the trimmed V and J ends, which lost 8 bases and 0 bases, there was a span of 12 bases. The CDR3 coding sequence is TGTGCCAGCGCTAGGCTCCCAAGCACAGATACGCAGTATTTT. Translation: CASARLPSTDTQYF.

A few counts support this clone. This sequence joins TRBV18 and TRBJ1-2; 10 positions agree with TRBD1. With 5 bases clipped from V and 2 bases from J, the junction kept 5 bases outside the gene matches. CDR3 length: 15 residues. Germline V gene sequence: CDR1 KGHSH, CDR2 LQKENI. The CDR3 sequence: CASSSGQGWNYGYTF. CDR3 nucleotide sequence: TGTGCCAGCTCATCGGGACAGGGGTGGAACTATGGCTACACCTTC.

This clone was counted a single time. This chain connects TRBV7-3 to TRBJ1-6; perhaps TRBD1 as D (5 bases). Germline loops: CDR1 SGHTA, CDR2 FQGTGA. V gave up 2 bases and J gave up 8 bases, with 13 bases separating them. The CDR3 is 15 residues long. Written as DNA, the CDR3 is TGTGCCAGCAGCTTAGAAGGGGCTGCGGATTCACCCCTCCACTTT. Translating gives CASSLEGAADSPLHF.

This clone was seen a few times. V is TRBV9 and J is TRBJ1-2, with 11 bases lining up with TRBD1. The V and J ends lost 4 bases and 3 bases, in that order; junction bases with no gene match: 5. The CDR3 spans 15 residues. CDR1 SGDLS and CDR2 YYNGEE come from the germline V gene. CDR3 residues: CASSSGTGGYYGYTF. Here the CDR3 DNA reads TGTGCCAGCAGCTCCGGGACAGGGGGATACTATGGCTACACCTTC.

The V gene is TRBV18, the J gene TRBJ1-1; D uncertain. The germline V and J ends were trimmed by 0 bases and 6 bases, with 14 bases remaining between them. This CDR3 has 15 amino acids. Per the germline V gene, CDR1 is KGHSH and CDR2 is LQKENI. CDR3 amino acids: CASSPPTAGVPEAFF. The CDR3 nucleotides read TGTGCCAGCTCACCACCGACGGCCGGGGTCCCTGAAGCTTTCTTT. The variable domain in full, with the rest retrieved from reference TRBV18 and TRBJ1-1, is NAGVMQNPRHLVRRRGQEARLRCSPMKGHSHVYWYRQLPEEGLKFMVYLQKENIIDESGMPKERFSAEFPKEGPSILRIQQVVRGDSAAYFCASSPPTAGVPEAFFGQGTRLTVV.